A single sample is the source of the 5 T cell receptor beta chains below, sequenced in a study of blood T cells in healthy people across ages. A second PCR, run for about 6 to 12 cycles, used a sample-barcoded 5' primer plus a J-beta primer mix. TCRdb fed the 5' RACE reads into MiXCR, producing one record per CDR3 protein. The sample has 1.5 million or so distinct CDR3 sequences; roughly 45% are singletons. Sequenced input: blood. These receptors all come from a woman younger than 30 in good health.

The chain has TRBV20-1 and TRBJ2-1; TRBD2 might be the D (6 bases). The CDR3 is 15 residues long. The ends were cut back, 0 bases at V and 0 bases at J, with 9 bases in the middle. The germline CDR1 and CDR2 sequences are DFQATT and SNEGSKA (reference sequence). CDR3 coding DNA: TGCAGTGCTAGAGATGAAGCGGGCTCCTACAATGAGCAGTTCTTC. The encoded protein is CSARDEAGSYNEQFF.

The table lists this clonotype with a few counts. The chain has TRBV10-3 and TRBJ2-1; TRBD2 agrees at 14 bases. V lost 3 bases to trimming and J lost 6 bases; unmatched junction nucleotides: 1. The CDR3 has 15 amino acids. Per the germline V gene, CDR1 is ENHRY and CDR2 is SYGVKD. The DNA for the CDR3 is TGTGCCATCAGTGAAGGACTAGCGGGGGGCAATGAGCAGTTCTTC. Encoded protein: CAISEGLAGGNEQFF.

This clonotype appeared a single time. The chain carries TRBV27 and TRBJ2-4, with 14 bases lining up with TRBD2. The DNA end lines up better with TRBJ2-5; the J call may be wrong. The germline V gene encodes CDR1 MNHEY and CDR2 SMNVEV (reference sequence). There are 17 residues in the CDR3. The CDR3 protein is CASSFTGLAGGRETQYF. CDR3 sequence (DNA): TGTGCCAGCAGTTTTACAGGACTAGCGGGAGGACGAGAGACCCAGTACTTC.

This chain joins TRBV12-3 or TRBV12-4 and TRBJ1-5; a weak D match, TRBD1 (6 bases). The CDR3 has 15 residues. V lost 1 base, J lost 6 bases, and 13 bases lay in between. CDR3 nucleotides: TGTGCCAGCAGTTTAGAGTACACAGGGATTCAGCCCCAGCATTTT. Translated: CASSLEYTGIQPQHF.

The CDR3: CASSFSRTSGYQETQYF. DNA of the CDR3: TGTGCCAGCAGCTTTAGTCGGACTAGCGGCTACCAAGAGACCCAGTACTTC. The rearrangement uses TRBV5-4 and TRBJ2-5; 10 nucleotides agree with TRBD2. Germline V CDR1 and CDR2: SGHNT, YYREEE (reference sequence). CDR3 length equals 17 residues. Trimming at V came to 2 bases and at J to 0 bases, leaving 7 bases not matched to a gene.